One T cell receptor (beta chain) is described in this entry. The data were taken from a study of blood T cell repertoires in COVID-19. In the authors' methods: Amplified reference gene primers provided the basis for estimating nucleated cell counts. Method: immunoSEQ multiplex PCR; TCRdb's copy keeps in-frame clones and lacks some. V and J calls and clone size are those listed in that table; D and trimming were worked out from the DNA. This sample has about 200,000 clones, with 70% to 90% found just once. Trimming shortened V by 5 bases and J by 2 bases, and 10 bases separated the two germline ends. The CDR3 loop spans 14 amino acids. In germline, CDR1 is MNHEY, CDR2 SVGAGI.

The sequenced sample consisted of peripheral blood. This receptor was identified in a man between 50 and 59 years old with COVID-19, enrolled during active disease. The chain combines TRBV6-5 with TRBJ1-5; no definite D call. CDR3 in amino acids: CASSRDSGNQPQHF. CDR3 in DNA: TGTGCCAGCAGTCGGGATTCGGGCAATCAGCCCCAGCATTTT.